A selection of T cell receptor beta chains follows, all from one sample in a study of regulatory T cells in long-lasting Graves disease. TCRdb re-called the multiplex PCR reads through MiXCR, storing one row per CDR3 protein. The data hold around 460,000 distinct CDR3 sequences, with approximately 22% observed a single time. Sample: peripheral blood mononuclear cells (PBMCs), taken when the disease was refractory, from a patient treated with antithyroid drugs. The receptors shown here come from a female donor with Graves disease. Both conserved end residues are trimmed from each CDR3. The order of the fields is CDR3 length, V gene, J gene, CDR3 protein.

length: 15
V: TRBV10-3
J: TRBJ2-2
CDR3: AISESWTTGRTGELF

length: 11
V: TRBV14
J: TRBJ1-1
CDR3: ASSQRGQPEAF

length: 13
V: TRBV7-2
J: TRBJ1-4
CDR3: ASSLVRQENEKLF

length: 13
V: TRBV19
J: TRBJ2-7
CDR3: ASSPTGWGTNEQY

length: 12
V: TRBV6-5
J: TRBJ2-2
CDR3: ASSYLSGTGELF

length: 14
V: TRBV28
J: TRBJ2-7
CDR3: ASSSLSGGLSYEQY

length: 12
V: TRBV2
J: TRBJ1-1
CDR3: ASIYGSQGTEAF

length: 12
V: TRBV5-1
J: TRBJ1-4
CDR3: ASSAWAEGEKLF

length: 11
V: TRBV29-1
J: TRBJ2-7
CDR3: SVTQQGAGEQY

length: 11
V: TRBV19
J: TRBJ2-5
CDR3: ASKEGTGITQY

length: 11
V: TRBV28
J: TRBJ2-1
CDR3: ASERGDYNEQF

length: 11
V: TRBV4-3
J: TRBJ1-4
CDR3: ASSSGLDEKLF

length: 13
V: TRBV18
J: TRBJ1-2
CDR3: ASSPPTGWSYGYT

length: 13
V: TRBV5-1
J: TRBJ1-2
CDR3: ASSLEGQGFDGYT

length: 13
V: TRBV7-9
J: TRBJ1-4
CDR3: ASSFAETTNEKLF

length: 12
V: TRBV9
J: TRBJ2-7
CDR3: ASSPRWDSYEQY

length: 12
V: TRBV19
J: TRBJ1-5
CDR3: ASSPRGADQPQH

length: 12
V: TRBV7-6
J: TRBJ2-3
CDR3: ASSLEAGTDTQY

length: 12
V: TRBV6-1
J: TRBJ1-1
CDR3: ASSAAGGGPEAF

length: 13
V: TRBV12-3/TRBV12-4
J: TRBJ1-1
CDR3: ASRQSTGEYTEAF

length: 11
V: TRBV29-1
J: TRBJ1-1
CDR3: STKPGHNTEAF

length: 13
V: TRBV6-1
J: TRBJ1-5
CDR3: ASSPGGFSNQPQH

length: 15
V: TRBV9
J: TRBJ1-4
CDR3: ASSISSGGQPNEKLF

length: 12
V: TRBV28
J: TRBJ1-1
CDR3: ASSLRVPNTEAF

length: 11
V: TRBV6-1
J: TRBJ1-1
CDR3: ASSERPNTEAF

length: 12
V: TRBV2
J: TRBJ2-7
CDR3: ASTPGTGLYEQY

length: 13
V: TRBV4-3
J: TRBJ2-7
CDR3: ASSQLPESSYEQY

length: 14
V: TRBV9
J: TRBJ1-2
CDR3: ASSVAHRGENYGYT

length: 12
V: TRBV12-3/TRBV12-4
J: TRBJ1-5
CDR3: ASSHDGFNQPQH

length: 12
V: TRBV7-2
J: TRBJ1-3
CDR3: ASSWVASGNTIY

length: 13
V: TRBV10-3
J: TRBJ2-1
CDR3: AISESRSGRNEQF

length: 13
V: TRBV6-1
J: TRBJ2-6
CDR3: ASSSTPAGANVLT

length: 14
V: TRBV6-2/TRBV6-3
J: TRBJ2-5
CDR3: ASSRISGGRIETRY

length: 10
V: TRBV5-1
J: TRBJ2-7
CDR3: ASSLKPGEQY

length: 12
V: TRBV10-3
J: TRBJ2-7
CDR3: AIRSSDNAYEQY

length: 14
V: TRBV28
J: TRBJ1-3
CDR3: ASSFGGTLSGNTIY

length: 11
V: TRBV29-1
J: TRBJ2-2
CDR3: SVEVAITGELF

length: 14
V: TRBV5-1
J: TRBJ2-5
CDR3: ASSATLAGARETQY

length: 11
V: TRBV12-3/TRBV12-4
J: TRBJ1-4
CDR3: ASSLNYNEKLF

length: 12
V: TRBV28
J: TRBJ1-2
CDR3: ASSPGPHLPGYT

length: 14
V: TRBV12-5
J: TRBJ2-5
CDR3: ASEGTSGRDSETQY

length: 13
V: TRBV20-1
J: TRBJ1-6
CDR3: SARGPGVGNSPLH

length: 12
V: TRBV19
J: TRBJ2-1
CDR3: ASTHKTTPNEQF

length: 14
V: TRBV4-3
J: TRBJ2-7
CDR3: ASSQDSVAGVYEQY

length: 12
V: TRBV20-1
J: TRBJ2-4
CDR3: SAGTSGSSHIQY

length: 14
V: TRBV6-1
J: TRBJ1-1
CDR3: ASRVMTGVMNTEAF

length: 13
V: TRBV28
J: TRBJ1-6
CDR3: ASSAGTGGGSPLH

length: 15
V: TRBV6-1
J: TRBJ2-7
CDR3: ASRRDAGTVATYEQY

length: 15
V: TRBV11-1
J: TRBJ2-7
CDR3: ASSLGSRIVSSYEQY

length: 9
V: TRBV5-1
J: TRBJ1-2
CDR3: ASSDNYGYT

length: 14
V: TRBV20-1
J: TRBJ2-7
CDR3: SARSGTSWSNYEQY

length: 13
V: TRBV6-1
J: TRBJ2-7
CDR3: ASTRTPGVAYEQY

length: 10
V: TRBV7-3
J: TRBJ2-2
CDR3: AGSLTSGELF

length: 14
V: TRBV4-1
J: TRBJ1-3
CDR3: ASSQGSAAPGNTIY

length: 16
V: TRBV14
J: TRBJ1-1
CDR3: ASSPPRDRGKMNTEAF